One sample yielded the 26 T cell receptor beta chains listed below, sequenced in a study of T-cell memory formation after mild COVID-19. TCRdb re-analysed the 5' RACE reads in MiXCR, keeping a single row per CDR3 protein. The table shows 300,000 to 400,000 distinct CDR3 sequences, with around 28% occurring only once. The sample taken for sequencing was PBMCs or a T cell subset sorted from them (not recorded which). These receptors were obtained from an adult woman who had mild COVID-19 (a few samples of this study predate the infection). Cell type and time point are not known.

This clonotype was found a few times. V is TRBV30 and J is TRBJ2-3, with 11 bases aligning to TRBD2. Germline V gene data show CDR1 as GTSNPN and CDR2 as SVGIG (reference sequence). This CDR3 is built from 14 residues. The ends lost 7 bases at V and 2 bases at J; junction bases unmatched: 5. The CDR3 loop is CAFGTSGTTDTQYF. In DNA form, the CDR3 reads TGTGCCTTTGGGACTAGCGGTACCACAGATACGCAGTATTTT.

In its sample, this clonotype was seen a few times. V gene TRBV12-3 or TRBV12-4 combines with J gene TRBJ2-1, with a weak D call TRBD2 (5 bases). V was shortened by 5 bases and J by 8 bases, with 16 bases between the two germline ends. The CDR3 has 14 residues. CDR3 in DNA: TGTGCCAGCAGTCCCGGTCGAGGGTACCATGAGCAGTTCTTC. This sequence encodes CASSPGRGYHEQFF.

This chain connects TRBV11-2 to TRBJ2-4, with D possibly being TRBD1 (6 bases). Germline V gives CDR1 SGHAT, CDR2 FQNNGV. CDR3 length equals 15 residues. The germline V and J ends were trimmed by 8 bases and 3 bases, with 17 bases remaining between them. CDR3 in DNA: TGTGCCAGCGGCCCGCAACAGGGAGTCAAAAACATTCAGTACTTC. Translation: CASGPQQGVKNIQYF.

This clonotype was seen a few times. This chain links TRBV9 with TRBJ2-3; TRBD1 matches at 7 bases. Trimming cost V 0 bases and J 6 bases; bases outside gene matches: 1. CDR3 size: 13 residues. CDR1 is SGDLS and CDR2 is YYNGEE in the germline V gene. Here the CDR3 reads CASSVATGDTQYF. The CDR3 DNA reads TGTGCCAGCAGCGTAGCGACAGGGGATACGCAGTATTTT.

This rearrangement joins TRBV6-1 to TRBJ1-1; no clear D gene. CDR1 MNHNS and CDR2 SASEGT come from the germline V gene. V shed 0 bases and J shed 4 bases, with 12 bases lying between them. This CDR3 region has 15 residues. CDR3: CASSEASGVGTEAFF. The CDR3 bases are TGTGCCAGCAGTGAAGCATCTGGGGTAGGCACTGAAGCTTTCTTT.

This clonotype was observed a few times. J is TRBJ2-5 and V is TRBV29-1, with D possibly matching TRBD1 (8 bases). This CDR3 region has 17 residues. V was trimmed by 0 bases and J by 5 bases, leaving 22 bases between them. Germline V gene sequence: CDR1 SQVTM, CDR2 ANQGSEA. The CDR3 coding sequence is TGCAGCGTTGAAGATCAGCGGGGCCGACAGGGGTTGGAGACCCAGTACTTC. Translated: CSVEDQRGRQGLETQYF.

The CDR3 region has the DNA TGTGCCAGCAGTCCTCAGGGAGCGAGCACAGATACGCAGTATTTT. Its protein is CASSPQGASTDTQYF. The chain couples TRBV6-5 to TRBJ2-3; the D call may be TRBD1 or TRBD2 (5 bases each). Germline CDR1 reads MNHEY; CDR2 reads SVGAGI. V was pared by 5 bases and J by 0 bases, with 12 bases between. The CDR3 is 15 amino acids.

This clonotype was seen a few times. This chain joins TRBV5-1 and TRBJ2-3, with D uncertain. The V end was cut by 1 base, the J end by 4 bases, with 10 bases between. The CDR3 extends over 14 amino acids. CDR1 and CDR2 (germline): SGHRS, YFSETQ. The CDR3 DNA follows: TGCGCCAGCAGCTTGATGCTGTTATCAGATACGCAGTATTTT. As protein: CASSLMLLSDTQYF.

This rearrangement joins TRBV2 to TRBJ2-2; weak D call: TRBD2 (5 bases). Per the germline V gene, CDR1 is SNHLY and CDR2 is FYNNEI. The CDR3 covers 15 residues. Trimming pared 4 bases from V and 1 base from J, leaving 10 bases between. CDR3 bases: TGTGCCAGCAGTGGATTCGGGGTGAACACCGGGGAGCTGTTTTTT. Protein product: CASSGFGVNTGELFF.

This clonotype was detected a few times. The chain recombines TRBV7-8 with TRBJ2-5; D uncertain. Per the germline V gene, CDR1 is SGHVS and CDR2 is FQNEAQ. The CDR3 extends over 18 amino acids. Trimming removed 0 bases at V and 2 bases at J, with 19 bases between. The CDR3, as DNA: TGTGCCAGCAGCTTAGCGTCCTCAGGAATACCCAATCAAGAGACCCAGTACTTC. It yields the protein CASSLASSGIPNQETQYF.

This chain connects TRBV19 to TRBJ1-2; D is possibly TRBD1 (5 bases). The CDR3 extends over 14 amino acids. The V gene lost 8 bases and the J gene lost 4 bases, with 17 bases spanning the gap. Germline loops: CDR1 LNHDA, CDR2 SQIVND (reference sequence). The CDR3 nucleotides read TGTGCCAGTTCCGCTGGGGGGAACCGCTATGGCTACACCTTC. Its translation: CASSAGGNRYGYTF.

This chain connects TRBV20-1 to TRBJ2-2; maybe TRBD2 (6 bases). Germline V gene sequence: CDR1 DFQATT, CDR2 SNEGSKA (reference sequence). The CDR3 spans 15 residues. V was shortened by 1 base and J by 4 bases, with 13 bases between the two germline ends. For the CDR3, the DNA is TGCAGTGCTAGAGCCTCACTAGCCTCCACCGGGGAGCTGTTTTTT. This sequence encodes CSARASLASTGELFF.

V usage is TRBV7-9 and J usage is TRBJ2-5; TRBD1 matches 7 bases. The CDR3 runs to 14 residues. Germline V gene sequence: CDR1 SEHNR, CDR2 FQNEAQ (reference sequence). The trim removed 4 bases at V and 7 bases at J, leaving 9 bases unmatched. The CDR3 protein is CASSYRGPPGTQYF. The CDR3 DNA reads as TGTGCCAGCAGCTATAGGGGGCCTCCGGGGACCCAGTACTTC.

CDR3 bases: TGTGCCAGTAGACAGACAGGAGGGCGGAACAATGAGCAGTTCTTC. This translates into CASRQTGGRNNEQFF. This chain links TRBV19 with TRBJ2-1, with D perhaps given as TRBD1 or TRBD2 (6 bases each). The CDR3 covers 15 residues. From germline, CDR1 is LNHDA and CDR2 SQIVND (reference sequence). Trimming removed 6 bases at V and 5 bases at J, with 17 bases between.

This chain connects TRBV7-6 to TRBJ2-2, with 7 bases lining up with TRBD1. The CDR3 has 16 residues. Per germline, CDR1 SGHVS and CDR2 FNYEAQ. V was clipped by 4 bases and J by 6 bases; unmatched bases: 11. CDR3 sequence reads: CASSSMDRTWSGELFF. The CDR3 bases are TGTGCCAGCAGCTCGATGGACAGGACATGGTCCGGGGAGCTGTTTTTT. Full variable domain (missing parts from reference TRBV7-6 and TRBJ2-2): GAGVSQSPRYKVTKRGQDVALRCDPISGHVSLYWYRQALGQGPEFLTYFNYEAQQDKSGLPNDRFSAERPEGSISTLTIQRTEQRDSAMYRCASSSMDRTWSGELFFGEGSRLTVL.

Many counts were recorded for this clonotype. The chain uses TRBV19 and TRBJ2-7, with TRBD2 as a possible D gene (6 bases). The V and J ends lost 4 bases and 3 bases respectively, with 13 bases between them. The CDR3 runs to 14 residues. In germline, CDR1 is LNHDA, CDR2 SQIVND (reference sequence). The DNA for the CDR3 is TGTGCCAGTAGTAGGCAGGGAGGCGGCTACGAGCAGTACTTC. It yields the protein CASSRQGGGYEQYF. Drawing the rest from reference TRBV19 and TRBJ2-7, the complete variable domain is DGGITQSPKYLFRKEGQNVTLSCEQNLNHDAMYWYRQDPGQGLRLIYYSQIVNDFQKGDIAEGYSVSREKKESFPLTVTSAQKNPTAFYLCASSRQGGGYEQYFGPGTRLTVT.

This clonotype was found a few times. V and J are TRBV29-1 and TRBJ2-5; 8 nucleotides align to TRBD1. The CDR3 spans 13 residues. After removal of 7 bases from V and 4 bases from J, the junction contained 8 bases not matched to a gene. CDR1 is SQVTM and CDR2 is ANQGSEA in the germline V gene. The CDR3 here is CSADRGGLETQYF. The CDR3 nucleotides are TGCAGCGCAGACAGGGGCGGGTTAGAGACCCAGTACTTC. The complete variable domain, with remaining parts taken from reference TRBV29-1 and TRBJ2-5, reads SAVISQKPSRDICQRGTSLTIQCQVDSQVTMMFWYRQQPGQSLTLIATANQGSEATYESGFVIDKFPISRPNLTFSTLTVSNMSPEDSSIYLCSADRGGLETQYFGPGTRLLVL.

This clonotype turned up a few times. The chain combines TRBV10-3 with TRBJ2-1; D may be TRBD1 or TRBD2 (5 bases each). V was clipped by 4 bases and J by 4 bases, with 8 bases between them. Germline CDR1 reads ENHRY; CDR2 reads SYGVKD. This CDR3 contains 13 residues. The chain's CDR3 is CAISGEGYNEQFF. The CDR3 coding sequence is TGTGCCATCAGTGGTGAGGGGTACAATGAGCAGTTCTTC.

The CDR3 sequence is CASSIGPAGGTYEQYF. The CDR3 nucleotides read TGTGCCAGTAGTATAGGTCCAGCGGGGGGAACCTACGAGCAGTACTTC. The chain is built from TRBV19 and TRBJ2-7, with 9 bases lining up with TRBD2. V trimming: 1 base; J trimming: 2 bases; junction bases outside the gene matches: 6. Germline CDR1 is LNHDA and CDR2 is SQIVND (reference sequence). This CDR3 has 16 residues.

This chain connects TRBV15 to TRBJ1-3; D call uncertain. With 5 bases removed from V and 4 bases from J, the gap between germline ends came to 21 bases. This CDR3 comprises 17 residues. CDR1 is LNHNV and CDR2 is YYDKDF in the germline V gene (reference sequence). Here the CDR3 reads CATSSYLLPGPGNTIYF. DNA of the CDR3: TGTGCCACCAGCTCCTACCTCCTCCCGGGCCCGGGAAACACCATATATTTT.

The CDR3 region has the DNA TGTGCCATCAGTGTGCCGACTAGCCCTATGCTGTACGAGCAGTACTTC. Translation gives CAISVPTSPMLYEQYF. The chain is built from TRBV10-3 and TRBJ2-7; the match to TRBD2 covers 7 bases. This CDR3 comprises 16 residues. Germline CDR1 reads ENHRY; CDR2 reads SYGVKD. J was trimmed by 4 bases and V by 4 bases; bases with no gene match: 13.

This clonotype was picked up a small number of times. The rearrangement uses TRBV11-3 and TRBJ2-3, with unresolved D. This CDR3 spans 13 amino acids. V dropped 5 bases and J dropped 2 bases, with 8 bases sitting between them. Germline V lookup: CDR1 SGHNT, CDR2 YENEEA. CDR3 nucleotides: TGTGCCAGCAGCGCGGCTAACACAGATACGCAGTATTTT. Protein sequence: CASSAANTDTQYF.

The chain recombines TRBV29-1 with TRBJ1-2; possible D gene TRBD1, 6 bases. The CDR3 has 13 amino acids. V lost 4 bases and J lost 4, with 13 bases in between. CDR1 is SQVTM, CDR2 ANQGSEA, per germline. The CDR3 is CSVVPGHSYGYTF. In DNA, the CDR3 is TGCAGCGTTGTCCCGGGACACTCCTATGGCTACACCTTC.

The V and J genes are TRBV7-9 and TRBJ2-7; D not resolved. The CDR3 sequence is 13 residues long. Deletions cut 2 bases from V and 7 bases from J, with 12 bases between. Looked up from germline, CDR1 is SEHNR and CDR2 is FQNEAQ (reference sequence). The CDR3 bases are TGTGCCAGCAGCTTACCCCCGGGCGGTGAGCAGTACTTC. Protein: CASSLPPGGEQYF.

This clonotype was counted a few times. The chain carries TRBV7-2 and TRBJ2-3; 7 bases agree with TRBD2. V shed 2 bases, J shed 0 bases, and the junction held 8 bases outside the gene matches. This CDR3 is 17 amino acids long. CDR1 is SGHTA and CDR2 is FQGNSA in the germline V gene. CDR3 loop: CASSLSGTLSSTDTQYF. The DNA of the CDR3 is TGTGCCAGCAGCTTAAGCGGGACTCTTTCTAGCACAGATACGCAGTATTTT.

This clonotype was detected only once. V and J are TRBV11-2 and TRBJ2-7, with 8 bases lining up with TRBD2. The CDR3 is 13 residues long. Germline-derived CDR1 and CDR2 are SGHAT and FQNNGV. The junction had 9 bases not matched to a gene; V was cut back by 5 bases and J by 9 bases. The CDR3 nucleotides are TGTGCCAGCAGCGCCGTCGGGGCGGGAGGGCAGTACTTC. Translated, it gives CASSAVGAGGQYF.